These 9 T cell receptor beta chains were sequenced from one sample in a study of T cell responses to AZD1222 COVID-19 vaccine. Sequencing used immunoSEQ multiplex PCR; TCRdb keeps in-frame clones, though not all of them. Here the sample spans 94,000 or so clones, under 90% being singletons. The sequencing here drew on peripheral blood, taken on day 0 of AZD1222 vaccination. The receptors were sampled from an adult in good health.

This chain links TRBV4-3 with TRBJ1-5; the D is unclear. The germline CDR1 and CDR2 sequences are LGHNA and YSLEER. Trimming removed 0 bases from V and 6 bases from J, with 9 bases in between. CDR3 size: 14 residues. The CDR3 DNA reads as TGCGCCAGCAGCCAAGATTCAAGGGCTCAGCCCCAGCATTTT. Its protein product is CASSQDSRAQPQHF.

V is TRBV28 and J is TRBJ2-7; possibly TRBD2 for D (7 bases). V shed 6 bases and J shed 3 bases, with 12 bases lying between them. This CDR3 spans 13 amino acids. Germline CDR1 reads MDHEN; CDR2 reads SYDVKM. The CDR3 spells CASRGGGVYEQYF. Written as DNA, the CDR3 is TGTGCCAGCAGGGGAGGGGGGGTCTACGAGCAGTACTTC.

V and J are TRBV14 and TRBJ2-5, with 15 bases identical to TRBD2. Germline V gives CDR1 SGHDN, CDR2 FVKESK. The CDR3 has 19 amino acids. The junction had 14 bases not matched to a gene; V was cut back by 5 bases and J by 4 bases. In DNA, the CDR3 is TGTGCCAGCAGCTACATAAAGGGACTAGCGGGAGGTACAGGAGAGACCCAGTACTTC. Amino acid sequence: CASSYIKGLAGGTGETQYF.

This clone was seen just once. J is TRBJ2-7 and V is TRBV6-5, with D perhaps TRBD1 (6 bases). Trimming shortened V by 2 bases and J by 2 bases, and 13 bases separated the two germline ends. This CDR3 is built from 15 residues. Germline values: CDR1 MNHEY, CDR2 SVGAGI. The CDR3 reads CASSYHRDITYEQYF. The CDR3 nucleotides are TGTGCCAGCAGTTACCACCGGGACATTACCTACGAGCAGTACTTC.

The CDR3 sequence: CASRVGASTDTQYF. CDR3 coding DNA: TGTGCCAGCAGGGTTGGGGCAAGCACAGATACGCAGTATTTT. The chain links TRBV7-8 to TRBJ2-3; possible D gene TRBD1, 5 bases. The ends were cut back, 6 bases at V and 0 bases at J, with 10 bases in the middle. CDR1 and CDR2 from the germline V gene are SGHVS and FQNEAQ. The CDR3 totals 14 residues.

The rearrangement joins TRBV3-1 (or the pseudogene TRBV3-2) to TRBJ2-7; 11 bases match TRBD2. Per the germline V gene, CDR1 is LGHDT and CDR2 is YNNKEL (reference sequence). Germline trimming cut 4 bases from V and 1 base from J; bases unmatched to any gene: 6. The CDR3 is 16 residues long. The CDR3 bases are TGTGCCAGCAGCCGGACGACTAGCGGGACATCCTACGAGCAGTACTTC. This codes for CASSRTTSGTSYEQYF.

CDR3 in amino acids: CASSLGTSRSYEQYF. CDR3 sequence (DNA): TGTGCCAGCAGTTTAGGGACTAGTCGTTCCTACGAGCAGTACTTC. J is TRBJ2-7 and V is TRBV28; 8 positions match TRBD2. The CDR3 extends over 15 amino acids. V lost 2 bases to trimming and J lost 1 base; unmatched junction nucleotides: 4. Germline values: CDR1 MDHEN, CDR2 SYDVKM.

The rearrangement uses TRBV7-9 and TRBJ2-7, with 9 bases matching TRBD1. Germline assignment: CDR1 SEHNR and CDR2 FQNEAQ (reference sequence). The CDR3 is 15 amino acids. Trimming removed 0 bases from V and 2 bases from J; junction bases left unmatched: 2. The CDR3 region has the DNA TGTGCCAGCAGCTTAGCCGGGACAGGGACCTACGAGCAGTACTTC. It translates to CASSLAGTGTYEQYF.

The chain links TRBV14 to TRBJ2-7; either TRBD1 or TRBD2 may supply D (5 bases each). This CDR3 comprises 16 residues. Germline V gene data show CDR1 as SGHDN and CDR2 as FVKESK. Deletions cut 3 bases from V and 2 bases from J, with 17 bases between. CDR3 nucleotide sequence: TGTGCCAGCAGCCAGACTGGGGGTAGTCCCACCTACGAGCAGTACTTC. This encodes CASSQTGGSPTYEQYF.